The subject of this entry is one TCR beta chain. Per the original data handling: Estimation of nucleated cell counts relied on the amplification of reference gene primers. The protocol was immunoSEQ multiplex PCR, while the TCRdb copy is restricted to in-frame clones and leaves out a portion. V and J calls and clone size come straight from that table; D and trimming were deduced from the DNA. The sample gives around 300,000 clones, roughly nine tenths of which show up once; approximately 0.94% is in the top ten. The data belong to a study of blood T cell repertoires in COVID-19. Study at large: The samples span acute and convalescent COVID-19 from the United States, Italy and Spain. The cDNA or gDNA used as material had been derived from T cells, B-cell-depleted T cells, or PBMCs.

The CDR3 runs to 14 residues. V lost 7 bases and J 4 bases, leaving 15 bases between the germline ends. Germline V CDR1 and CDR2: MNHEY, SMNVEV (reference sequence). This sequence joins TRBV27 and TRBJ2-3, with D maybe TRBD2 (6 bases). The sequence was collected from a woman between 40 and 55 years old who had recovered from COVID-19. Sequencing used peripheral blood. The DNA for the CDR3 is TGTGCCAGCACTAAGGCGGGATATGCAGATACGCAGTATTTT. Translation gives CASTKAGYADTQYF.